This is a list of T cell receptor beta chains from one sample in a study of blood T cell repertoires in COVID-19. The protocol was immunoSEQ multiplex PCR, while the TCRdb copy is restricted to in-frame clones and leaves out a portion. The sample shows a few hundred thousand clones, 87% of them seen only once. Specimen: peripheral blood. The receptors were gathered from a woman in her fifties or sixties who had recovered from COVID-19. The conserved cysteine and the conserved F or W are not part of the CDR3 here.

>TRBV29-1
SVGGPYNEQF
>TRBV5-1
ASSLGGQVPLH
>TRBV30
AWTWTGGGAF
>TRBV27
ASSSQRTGYEQY
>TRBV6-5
ASSRTFGGGQPQH
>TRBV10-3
AIRNQGPGYT
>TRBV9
ASSTRQSLDGYT
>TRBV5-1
ASSSGSGAYEQY
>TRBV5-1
ASSLTSGGINTGELF
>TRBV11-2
ASRVPGTNTGELF
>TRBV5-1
ACTQQSYNNEQF
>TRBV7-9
ASSPRPGQGKNEQY
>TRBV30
AWRGGARGNEQF
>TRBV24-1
ATSDSESLWDTQY
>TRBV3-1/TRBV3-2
ASSQGQRRSPLH
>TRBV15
ATGSSTDTQY
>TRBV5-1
ASSRPPGQGYTGELF
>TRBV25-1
ASSATRNEQF
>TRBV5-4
ASSGGTGPFYGYT
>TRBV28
ASSLTGGSNQPQH
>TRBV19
ASSLAGLSYGYT
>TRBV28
ASKNGHDDGYT
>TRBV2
ASGQGSYEQY
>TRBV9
ASSEGAGNSPLH
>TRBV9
ASSARIGQGMVGELF